One sample yielded the 12 T cell receptor beta chains listed below, sequenced in a study of sequential checkpoint blockade in melanoma. The treatment denotes: randomized to nivolumab then ipilimumab (arm A) or the reverse (arm B). Assay: immunoSEQ multiplex PCR; the TCRdb copy retains only in-frame clones and omits some. The sample yields some 22,000 clones, more than 25% seen once. The source was tumor tissue (inferred from file names), collected from a patient given nivolumab and ipilimumab in sequence. These receptors all come from a human donor with melanoma.

This chain joins TRBV11-3 and TRBJ1-1, with TRBD1 matching 9 bases. V was clipped by 4 bases and J by 1 base; unmatched bases: 4. Germline lookup yields CDR1 SGHNT and CDR2 YENEEA. The CDR3 consists of 15 residues. The CDR3 region is CASSSGQGKNTEAFF. For the CDR3, the DNA is TGTGCCAGCAGCTCCGGACAGGGGAAGAACACTGAAGCTTTCTTT.

This clone has only a few counts. The chain has TRBV28 and TRBJ1-4, with D possibly TRBD1 on 5 matching bases. Germline V lookup: CDR1 MDHEN, CDR2 SYDVKM. This CDR3 is built from 15 residues. V lost 5 bases and J 7 bases, leaving 17 bases between the germline ends. DNA of the CDR3: TGTGCCAGCAGTCCGGCCGGGCAGGGAGGTGAAAAACTGTTTTTT. It codes for CASSPAGQGGEKLFF.

This clone was observed a few times. The chain is built from TRBV6-8 and TRBJ2-1; the D is unclear. V lost 0 bases and J 7 bases, leaving 4 bases between the germline ends. This CDR3 is built from 12 residues. Germline assignment: CDR1 MNHGY and CDR2 SAAAGT. CDR3 region: CASSYSGNEQFF. CDR3 coding DNA: TGTGCCAGCAGTTACTCTGGGAATGAGCAGTTCTTC.

The CDR3 here is CASSSEVPTYEQYF. In DNA form, the CDR3 reads TGTGCCAGCAGTTCGGAGGTACCGACCTACGAGCAGTACTTC. This rearrangement joins TRBV6-8 to TRBJ2-7; perhaps TRBD2 as D (5 bases). This CDR3 region has 14 residues. Germline lookup yields CDR1 MNHGY and CDR2 SAAAGT. Between the trimmed V and J ends, which lost 4 bases and 2 bases, there was a span of 12 bases.

This chain connects TRBV11-3 to TRBJ2-5; perhaps TRBD1 as D (6 bases). Looked up from germline, CDR1 is SGHNT and CDR2 is YENEEA. The CDR3 spans 15 residues. V lost 1 base to trimming and J lost 0 bases, with 9 bases between them. CDR3 sequence (DNA): TGTGCCAGCAGCTTAGGGCAGGGGTACCAAGAGACCCAGTACTTC. Its translation is CASSLGQGYQETQYF. The whole variable domain, filled in from reference TRBV11-3 and TRBJ2-5, reads EAGVVQSPRYKIIEKKQPVAFWCNPISGHNTLYWYLQNLGQGPELLIRYENEEAVDDSQLPKDRFSAERLKGVDSTLKIQPAELGDSAVYLCASSLGQGYQETQYFGPGTRLLVL.

This clone was detected a few times. This chain joins TRBV6-8 and TRBJ2-1; 8 bases agree with TRBD2. This CDR3 spans 16 amino acids. The ends lost 0 bases at V and 3 bases at J; junction bases unmatched: 4. Germline V gene sequence: CDR1 MNHGY, CDR2 SAAAGT. In DNA form, the CDR3 reads TGTGCCAGCAGTTACTCTGGCGGGAGGTTCTACAATGAGCAGTTCTTC. This gives the protein CASSYSGGRFYNEQFF.

The chain uses TRBV11-3 and TRBJ1-6, with no clear D. Germline CDR1 SGHNT, CDR2 YENEEA. The CDR3 has 14 amino acids. The V end was cut by 2 bases, the J end by 5 bases, with 7 bases between. The DNA for the CDR3 is TGTGCCAGCAGCTTAAGGATAGATAATTCACCCCTCCACTTT. Translating gives CASSLRIDNSPLHF.

V and J are TRBV19 and TRBJ2-1; TRBD2 matches at 11 bases. The germline V gene has CDR1 LNHDA and CDR2 SQIVND (reference sequence). The CDR3 contains 15 residues. V was pared by 2 bases and J by 8 bases, with 5 bases of the junction left unmatched. The CDR3 loop reads CASSILAGGGYEQFF. CDR3 bases: TGTGCCAGTAGTATACTAGCGGGGGGCGGCTATGAGCAGTTCTTC.

The chain uses TRBV1 and TRBJ2-5; no check of the table's D call, TRBD2, against the DNA was made. TRBV1 constitutes a pseudogene. This CDR3 comprises 17 residues. Written as DNA, the CDR3 is TGCACCAGCAGCCAAGGCCCGCCGGGGTCTATTACGGAGACCCAGTACTTC. Translating it yields CTSSQGPPGSITETQYF.

This chain uses TRBV14 with TRBJ2-7, with 10 bases identical to TRBD1. This CDR3 has 14 residues. Germline V lookup: CDR1 SGHDN, CDR2 FVKESK. V was pared by 8 bases and J by 3 bases, with 7 bases of the junction left unmatched. The CDR3 is CASRRGTGDYEQYF. CDR3 in DNA: TGTGCCAGCCGACGAGGGACAGGGGACTACGAGCAGTACTTC.

This clone was observed a few times. The gene calls are TRBV28 and TRBJ1-3; D not resolved. The V gene lost 6 bases and the J gene lost 4 bases, with 10 bases spanning the gap. Germline V gives CDR1 MDHEN, CDR2 SYDVKM. CDR3 length: 13 amino acids. The CDR3 nucleotides read TGTGCCAGCAGACCTTGGGGAGGAAACACCATATATTTT. Translating it yields CASRPWGGNTIYF. The variable domain in full, completed from reference TRBV28 and TRBJ1-3, reads DVKVTQSSRYLVKRTGEKVFLECVQDMDHENMFWYRQDPGLGLRLIYFSYDVKMKEKGDIPEGYSVSREKKERFSLILESASTNQTSMYLCASRPWGGNTIYFGEGSWLTVV.

The V call is TRBV6-8, the J call TRBJ2-3, with 7 bases identical to TRBD1. The CDR3 loop spans 15 amino acids. J gave up 0 bases and V 5 bases, and 5 bases lay outside the gene matches. CDR1 and CDR2 (germline): MNHGY, SAAAGT. The CDR3 DNA follows: TGTGCCAGCAGTAGCCGGGACAGAAGCACAGATACGCAGTATTTT. Amino acid sequence: CASSSRDRSTDTQYF.